These 23 T cell receptor beta chains originate from one sample sequenced in a study of CD8+ T cells in alopecia areata. cDNA prepared by RNA extraction and subsequent reverse transcription served as the template for sequencing. TCRdb's copy holds only in-frame clones and misses some; the assay was immunoSEQ multiplex PCR. The table includes 150,000 to 190,000 clones, about 50% detected once. This specimen consisted of CD8+ T cells sorted from blood, obtained at week 0. Every receptor here comes from a human donor with alopecia areata.

This chain links TRBV29-1 with TRBJ2-3; 7 positions match TRBD1. CDR1 is SQVTM and CDR2 is ANQGSEA in the germline V gene. The CDR3 totals 13 residues. Germline trimming cut 5 bases from V and 0 bases from J; bases unmatched to any gene: 2. The CDR3 is CSVTTGSTDTQYF. The CDR3 DNA reads as TGCAGCGTTACGACAGGGAGCACAGATACGCAGTATTTT.

The J gene is TRBJ2-7, the V gene TRBV7-8, with no clear D. The V gene's germline CDR1 is SGHVS and CDR2 FQNEAQ. The CDR3 covers 12 residues. V lost 2 bases and J lost 4, with 6 bases in between. The CDR3 sequence is CASSLILYEQYF. The CDR3 coding sequence is TGTGCCAGCAGCTTAATCCTTTACGAGCAGTACTTC.

This clone occurred a few times. This chain uses TRBV29-1 with TRBJ2-7; 9 bases agree with TRBD1. Germline V gene data show CDR1 as SQVTM and CDR2 as ANQGSEA. The CDR3 loop spans 12 amino acids. After removal of 3 bases from V and 4 bases from J, the junction contained 1 base not matched to a gene. This CDR3 reads CSVEGTGYEQYF. For the CDR3, the DNA is TGCAGCGTTGAGGGGACAGGGTACGAGCAGTACTTC.

The chain carries TRBV5-6 and TRBJ1-5, with a weak D call TRBD1 (6 bases). The CDR3 totals 14 residues. V was clipped by 0 bases and J by 7 bases, with 11 bases between them. CDR1 and CDR2 (germline): SGHDT, YYEEEE. CDR3 region: CASSLGRGGQPQHF. In DNA, the CDR3 is TGTGCCAGCAGCTTGGGTCGAGGGGGACAGCCCCAGCATTTT.

The chain joins TRBV30 to TRBJ1-2, with TRBD1 identical over 10 bases. V was pared by 2 bases and J by 4 bases, with 4 bases of the junction left unmatched. Germline V gene lookup returns CDR1 GTSNPN and CDR2 SVGIG (reference sequence). This CDR3 has 14 residues. CDR3 sequence: CAWSLRTGGYGYTF. For the CDR3, the DNA is TGTGCCTGGAGTTTAAGGACAGGGGGCTATGGCTACACCTTC.

The V call is TRBV29-1, the J call TRBJ1-4; D is unclear. The germline V gene encodes CDR1 SQVTM and CDR2 ANQGSEA. The CDR3 is made up of 12 amino acids. The germline V and J ends were trimmed by 4 bases and 3 bases, with 6 bases remaining between them. CDR3 DNA: TGCAGCGTTGTTGGATCTAATGAAAAACTGTTTTTT. Amino acid sequence: CSVVGSNEKLFF.

The chain recombines TRBV15 with TRBJ2-7, with D perhaps TRBD1 (5 bases). The CDR3 loop spans 13 amino acids. Trimming removed 6 bases at V and 5 bases at J, with 14 bases between. The germline V gene has CDR1 LNHNV and CDR2 YYDKDF (reference sequence). The CDR3 coding sequence is TGTGCCACCAGTTATCAGGGTATGCACGAGCAGTACTTC. Protein: CATSYQGMHEQYF.

This clone occurred a few times. The germline gene is not matched at one end of the junction; a read error may be the cause. The V call is TRBV29-1, the J call TRBJ2-7, with D unresolved. There are 10 residues in the CDR3. Germline V gives CDR1 SQVTM, CDR2 ANQGSEA. CDR3 nucleotide sequence: TGCAGCGTTGAGATGGACGGCATTATCTTC. It encodes CSVEMDGIIF.

There are a few counts of this clone. The rearrangement uses TRBV2 and TRBJ2-1; perhaps TRBD2 as D (6 bases). CDR3 length: 11 amino acids. V gave up 10 bases and J gave up 5 bases, with 9 bases separating them. Germline V gene data show CDR1 as SNHLY and CDR2 as FYNNEI. The CDR3 protein is CAIAENNEQFF. The CDR3 bases are TGTGCCATAGCGGAAAACAATGAGCAGTTCTTC.

The CDR3 DNA reads as TGTGCCAGCAGCTTCGGAGGGGGTGGAAACACCATATATTTT. Its protein product is CASSFGGGGNTIYF. This sequence joins TRBV5-6 and TRBJ1-3, with D perhaps TRBD1 (6 bases). The CDR3 runs to 14 residues. Germline V lookup: CDR1 SGHDT, CDR2 YYEEEE. Trimming shortened V by 2 bases and J by 3 bases, and 9 bases separated the two germline ends.

The chain's CDR3 is CASSPGHYTEAFF. CDR3 in DNA: TGTGCCAGCAGCCCCGGACACTACACTGAAGCTTTCTTT. The rearrangement uses TRBV11-2 and TRBJ1-1, with a possible D match to TRBD1 (5 bases). This CDR3 is 13 amino acids long. CDR1 and CDR2 (germline): SGHAT, FQNNGV. Trimming removed 5 bases at V and 3 bases at J, with 10 bases between.

This clone appeared a few times. The rearrangement links TRBV4-3 to TRBJ1-2; the D is unclear. The CDR3 runs to 15 residues. V lost 3 bases, J lost 0 bases, and 11 bases lay in between. Germline V gene sequence: CDR1 LGHNA, CDR2 YSLEER. CDR3 sequence reads: CASSQLTGANYGYTF. CDR3 coding DNA: TGCGCCAGCAGCCAGCTCACCGGAGCTAACTATGGCTACACCTTC.

The V gene is TRBV29-1, the J gene TRBJ1-1; possibly TRBD1 for D (6 bases). The V gene lost 6 bases and the J gene lost 2 bases, with 19 bases spanning the gap. Looked up from germline, CDR1 is SQVTM and CDR2 is ANQGSEA. The CDR3 sequence is 15 residues long. The CDR3 region is CSVPTRGLYNTEAFF. CDR3 nucleotides: TGCAGCGTCCCGACCCGGGGGCTCTATAACACTGAAGCTTTCTTT.

This clone was seen only a few times. V is TRBV30 and J is TRBJ1-1; TRBD1 matches at 10 bases. This CDR3 region has 13 residues. The germline V gene encodes CDR1 GTSNPN and CDR2 SVGIG (reference sequence). J was trimmed by 5 bases and V by 2 bases; bases with no gene match: 2. This CDR3 reads CAWSWTGGTEAFF. The CDR3 DNA reads TGTGCCTGGAGTTGGACAGGGGGGACTGAAGCTTTCTTT.

J is TRBJ1-2 and V is TRBV4-1, with D hard to call. CDR1 and CDR2 from the germline V gene are MGHRA and YSYEKL. Trimming cost V 3 bases and J 4 bases, with 15 bases left between them. The length of the CDR3 is 15 residues. CDR3: CASSQPTGSTYGYTF. CDR3 bases: TGCGCCAGCAGCCAGCCAACGGGCAGTACCTATGGCTACACCTTC.

The chain couples TRBV9 to TRBJ1-2; 8 bases are a match to TRBD1. Per the germline V gene, CDR1 is SGDLS and CDR2 is YYNGEE. J was trimmed by 4 bases and V by 5 bases; bases with no gene match: 4. The CDR3 spans 13 residues. The CDR3 DNA reads TGTGCCAGCAGGGGACAGGACTCCTATGGCTACACCTTC. Its protein is CASRGQDSYGYTF.

This clone was detected a few times. V and J are TRBV14 and TRBJ2-7, with 11 bases that match TRBD1. J was trimmed by 7 bases and V by 1 base; bases with no gene match: 6. The CDR3 spans 15 residues. Germline CDR1 and CDR2: SGHDN and FVKESK. In nucleotides, the CDR3 is TGTGCCAGCAGCCAAGGGACAGGGGGCTGGCAGGAGCAGTACTTC. It codes for CASSQGTGGWQEQYF.

The sample holds a few counts of this clone. The chain combines TRBV29-1 with TRBJ1-1, with D possibly matching TRBD1 (6 bases). Germline assignment: CDR1 SQVTM and CDR2 ANQGSEA. V gave up 7 bases and J gave up 6 bases, with 12 bases separating them. The CDR3 spans 11 residues. CDR3 amino acids: CSGYREPEAFF. The DNA for the CDR3 is TGCAGCGGTTACAGGGAACCTGAAGCTTTCTTT.

This chain uses TRBV7-8 with TRBJ2-7; 10 positions agree with TRBD1. The V segment lost 0 bases and the J segment 2 bases; nucleotides outside the gene matches: 10. Germline CDR1 reads SGHVS; CDR2 reads FQNEAQ. The CDR3 has 18 residues. DNA of the CDR3: TGTGCCAGCAGCTTAGCGCAGACTGGGACAGGGGATACCTACGAGCAGTACTTC. It is translated as CASSLAQTGTGDTYEQYF.

The rearrangement links TRBV4-1 to TRBJ1-2, with a possible D match to TRBD1 (6 bases). The germline CDR1 and CDR2 sequences are MGHRA and YSYEKL. V was pared by 1 base and J by 4 bases, with 16 bases between. The CDR3 has 16 residues. The CDR3 here is CASSQGLQGSVYGYTF. In DNA, the CDR3 is TGCGCCAGCAGCCAAGGTCTTCAGGGGTCTGTCTATGGCTACACCTTC.

V usage is TRBV29-1 and J usage is TRBJ2-3; D might be TRBD1 (6 bases). The CDR3 sequence is 14 residues long. V lost 4 bases to trimming and J lost 2 bases, with 13 bases between them. From germline, CDR1 is SQVTM and CDR2 ANQGSEA. The CDR3 region has the DNA TGCAGCGTTGCCCCTCGGACAGCCACAGATACGCAGTATTTT. Protein: CSVAPRTATDTQYF.

This clone was detected only a few times. The chain couples TRBV7-2 to TRBJ2-2, with 7 nucleotides matching TRBD1. The length of the CDR3 is 15 residues. Trimming at V came to 5 bases and at J to 1 base, leaving 4 bases not matched to a gene. CDR1 and CDR2 (germline): SGHTA, FQGNSA. CDR3 region: CASSPGTENTGELFF. DNA for the CDR3: TGTGCCAGCAGCCCTGGGACAGAGAACACCGGGGAGCTGTTTTTT.

This clone has a handful of counts. This chain links TRBV9 with TRBJ2-1; 8 bases map to TRBD1. The germline gives CDR1 SGDLS, CDR2 YYNGEE. The CDR3 is made up of 13 amino acids. V shed 3 bases, J shed 8 bases, and the junction held 4 bases outside the gene matches. This CDR3 reads CASSALQGDEQFF. For the CDR3, the DNA is TGTGCCAGCAGCGCCTTACAGGGGGATGAGCAGTTCTTC.